This T cell receptor (beta chain) was recovered during a study of T cell responses to AZD1222 COVID-19 vaccine. Losses at the gene ends were 3 bases for V and 4 bases for J; bases not matched to a gene: 6. Germline V gene data show CDR1 as LGHNA and CDR2 as YSLEER. CDR3 length: 16 residues. The protocol was immunoSEQ multiplex PCR, while the TCRdb copy is restricted to in-frame clones and leaves out a portion. The data contain 140,000 to 150,000 clones, about nine tenths of them singletons. This clone was recorded only once. The sequence was obtained from an adult in good health. The chain recombines TRBV4-3 with TRBJ2-6; TRBD2 matches 7 bases. The sample was peripheral blood, taken on day 0 of AZD1222 vaccination. The CDR3 sequence: CASSQSSGTGANVLTF. In DNA form, the CDR3 reads TGCGCCAGCAGCCAGTCTAGCGGAACCGGGGCCAACGTCCTGACTTTC.